What follows describes a single T cell receptor beta chain. Its specificity is unknown. The sample comes from a study of stem cell transplantation in POMP-related autoinflammatory disease. Study in general: Defective thymoproteasomes were hypothesized to impair CD8+ T-cell positive selection. Before transplant: CD4+ naive skewing, low CD8+ proportions, reduced cytokine secretion.

Study outcomes and limitations: Fewer unique TRB V-J gene pairings were identified in patients with PRAID. Across all analyzed T-cell subsets, patients with PRAID tended toward reduced diversity and increased clonality.

TCRdb keeps only in-frame clones here, not all; method: immunoSEQ multiplex PCR. Of about 32,000 clones in the sample, around 88% are singletons; the top ten hold roughly 0.7%. This CDR3 spans 13 amino acids. Germline CDR1 and CDR2: SGHRS and YFSETQ. Trimming removed 4 bases at V and 4 bases at J, with 11 bases between. The receptor was derived from a human donor with POMP-related autoinflammation and immune dysregulation (PRAID). The V and J genes are TRBV5-1 and TRBJ1-1; D possibly corresponds to TRBD1 (5 bases). The sample here was CD4+ T cells from PBMCs, taken before stem cell transplantation. The CDR3, as DNA: TGCGCCAGCAGCCCAGGGATGGGCACTGAAGCTTTCTTT. This sequence encodes CASSPGMGTEAFF.